This T cell receptor beta chain was captured by sequencing in a study of blood T cells in healthy people across ages. Study results and limitations: Total diversity from one million sequenced T cells was likely underestimated. Greater diversity and more naive CD4+ cells were seen in long-lived donors than in aged donors. Using unsorted PBMCs precluded a conclusive naive versus antigen-experienced comparison.

There are a few counts of this clonotype. Antigen: not known. The use of a sample-barcoded 5' primer and a J-beta primer mix characterized a second PCR of about 6 to 12 cycles. MiXCR, run by TCRdb on the 5' RACE reads, gives a single entry per CDR3 protein. Found here are 1.8 million or so distinct CDR3 sequences, about 39% of them singletons; the top ten hold under 25%. Germline assignment: CDR1 KGHDR and CDR2 SFDVKD. This CDR3 contains 15 residues. The trim removed 2 bases at V and 5 bases at J, leaving 6 bases unmatched. The chain recombines TRBV24-1 with TRBJ2-3; 7 bases line up with TRBD2. The material sequenced was blood. The TCR was taken from a human donor in good health. The CDR3 region has the DNA TGTGCCACCAGTGATTGGAAGCGGGGTGAAGATACGCAGTATTTT. Protein: CATSDWKRGEDTQYF.